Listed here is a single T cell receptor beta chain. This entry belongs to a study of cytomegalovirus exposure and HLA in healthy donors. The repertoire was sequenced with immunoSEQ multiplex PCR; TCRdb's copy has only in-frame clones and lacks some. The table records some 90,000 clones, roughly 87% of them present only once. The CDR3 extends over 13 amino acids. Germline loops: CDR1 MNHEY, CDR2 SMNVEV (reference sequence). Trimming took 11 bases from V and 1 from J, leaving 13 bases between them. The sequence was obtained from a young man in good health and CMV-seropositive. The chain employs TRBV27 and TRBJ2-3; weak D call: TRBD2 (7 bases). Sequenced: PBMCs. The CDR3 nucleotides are TGTGCCGGCGGGGGCCCGGGCACAGATACGCAGTATTTT. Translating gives CAGGGPGTDTQYF.